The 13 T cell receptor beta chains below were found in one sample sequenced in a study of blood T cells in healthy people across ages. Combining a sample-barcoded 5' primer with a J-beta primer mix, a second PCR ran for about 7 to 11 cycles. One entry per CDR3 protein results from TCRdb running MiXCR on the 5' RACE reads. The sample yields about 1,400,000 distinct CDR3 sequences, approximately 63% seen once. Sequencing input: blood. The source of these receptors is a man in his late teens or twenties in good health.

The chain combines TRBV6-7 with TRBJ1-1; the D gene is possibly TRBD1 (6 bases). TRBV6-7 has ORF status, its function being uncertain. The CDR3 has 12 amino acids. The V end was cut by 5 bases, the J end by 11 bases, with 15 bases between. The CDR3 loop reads CASSTKEGDAFF. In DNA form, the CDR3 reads TGTGCCAGCAGTACTAAGGAGGGGGATGCTTTCTTT.

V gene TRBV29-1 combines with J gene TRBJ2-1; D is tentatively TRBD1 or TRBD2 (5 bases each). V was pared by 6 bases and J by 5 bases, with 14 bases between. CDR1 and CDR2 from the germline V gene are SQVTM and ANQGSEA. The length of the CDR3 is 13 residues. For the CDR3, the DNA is TGCAGCGTCCTCGGGACCCAAAACAATGAGCAGTTCTTC. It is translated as CSVLGTQNNEQFF.

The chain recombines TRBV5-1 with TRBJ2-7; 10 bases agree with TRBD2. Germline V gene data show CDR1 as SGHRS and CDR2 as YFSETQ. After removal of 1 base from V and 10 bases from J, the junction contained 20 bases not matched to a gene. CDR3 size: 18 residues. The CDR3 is CASSLISGRAGWRSAQYF. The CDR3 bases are TGCGCCAGCAGCTTGATCAGCGGGAGGGCCGGATGGAGGTCGGCCCAGTACTTC.

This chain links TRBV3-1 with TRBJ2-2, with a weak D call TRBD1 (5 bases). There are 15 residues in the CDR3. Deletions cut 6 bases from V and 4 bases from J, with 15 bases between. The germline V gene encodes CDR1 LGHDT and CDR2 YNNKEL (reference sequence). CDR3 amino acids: CASSQQDGGTGELFF. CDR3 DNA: TGTGCCAGCAGTCAACAGGATGGCGGCACCGGGGAGCTGTTTTTT.

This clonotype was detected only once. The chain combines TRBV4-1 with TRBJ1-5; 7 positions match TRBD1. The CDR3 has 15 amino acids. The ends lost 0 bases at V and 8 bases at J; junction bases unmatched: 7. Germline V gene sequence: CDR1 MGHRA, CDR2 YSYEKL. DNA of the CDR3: TGCGCCAGCAGCCAAGATCCAAGAGGGACAGAGCCCCAGCATTTT. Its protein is CASSQDPRGTEPQHF.

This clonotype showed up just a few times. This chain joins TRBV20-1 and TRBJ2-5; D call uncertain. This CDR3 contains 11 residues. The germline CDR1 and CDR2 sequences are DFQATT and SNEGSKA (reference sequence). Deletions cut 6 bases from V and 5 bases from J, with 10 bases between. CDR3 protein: CSAPSLETQYF. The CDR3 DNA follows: TGCAGTGCCCCGTCCTTGGAGACCCAGTACTTC.

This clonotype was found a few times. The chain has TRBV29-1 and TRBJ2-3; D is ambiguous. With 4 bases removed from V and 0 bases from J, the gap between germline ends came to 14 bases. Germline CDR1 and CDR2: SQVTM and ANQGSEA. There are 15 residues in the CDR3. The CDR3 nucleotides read TGCAGCGTTGTATCCAGAGTCATTAGCACAGATACGCAGTATTTT. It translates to CSVVSRVISTDTQYF.

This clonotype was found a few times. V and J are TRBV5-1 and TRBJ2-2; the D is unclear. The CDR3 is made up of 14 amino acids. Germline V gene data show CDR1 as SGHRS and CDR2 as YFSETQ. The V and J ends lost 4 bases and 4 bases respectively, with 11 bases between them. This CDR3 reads CASSPGSLTGELFF. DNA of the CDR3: TGCGCCAGCAGCCCTGGGTCCCTCACCGGGGAGCTGTTTTTT.

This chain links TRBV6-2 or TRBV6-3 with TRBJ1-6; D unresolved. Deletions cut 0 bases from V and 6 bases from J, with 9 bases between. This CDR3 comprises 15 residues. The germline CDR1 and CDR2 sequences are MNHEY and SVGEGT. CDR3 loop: CASSYSGPLNSPLHF. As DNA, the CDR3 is TGTGCCAGCAGTTACTCCGGACCGCTTAATTCACCCCTCCACTTT.

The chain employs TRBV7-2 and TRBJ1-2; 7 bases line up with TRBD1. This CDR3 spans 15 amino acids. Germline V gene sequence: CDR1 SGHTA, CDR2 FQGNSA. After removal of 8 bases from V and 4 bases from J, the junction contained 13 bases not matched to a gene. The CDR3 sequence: CASQGRGPVVYGYTF. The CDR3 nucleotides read TGTGCCAGCCAGGGGAGGGGGCCTGTGGTCTATGGCTACACCTTC.

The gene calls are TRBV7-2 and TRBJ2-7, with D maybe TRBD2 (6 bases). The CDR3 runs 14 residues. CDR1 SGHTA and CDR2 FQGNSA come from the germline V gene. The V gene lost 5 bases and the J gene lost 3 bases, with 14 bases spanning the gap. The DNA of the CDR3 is TGTGCCAGCAGCCGCCGGGGCGGGGTCTACGAGCAGTACTTC. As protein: CASSRRGGVYEQYF.

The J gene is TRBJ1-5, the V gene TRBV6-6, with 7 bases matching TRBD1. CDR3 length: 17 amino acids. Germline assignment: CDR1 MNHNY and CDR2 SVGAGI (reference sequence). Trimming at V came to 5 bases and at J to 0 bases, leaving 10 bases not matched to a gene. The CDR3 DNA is TGTGCCAGCAGTACCGAGACAGGGAAGCTTAGCAATCAGCCCCAGCATTTT. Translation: CASSTETGKLSNQPQHF.

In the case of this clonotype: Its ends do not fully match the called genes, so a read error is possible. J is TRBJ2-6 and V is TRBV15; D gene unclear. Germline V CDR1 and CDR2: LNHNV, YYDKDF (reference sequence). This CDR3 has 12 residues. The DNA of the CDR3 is TGTGCCACCAGCAGAGGGGACAACGTCCTGACTTTC. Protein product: CATSRGDNVLTF.